A selection of T cell receptor beta chains follows, all from one sample in a study of T cells in Graves' hyperthyroidism and ophthalmopathy. Using its own MiXCR run on the multiplex PCR reads, TCRdb lists one record per CDR3 protein. The sample lists approximately 590,000 distinct CDR3 sequences, 15% to 19% occurring once. Sequenced material: blood. The receptors come from a woman aged 30 to 39 with Graves' hyperthyroidism. The CDR3 runs from the conserved cysteine through the conserved F or W. The D gene is left open where the match is weak. Where a row states a size, it is once, few, many or the class of an expanded clone; other rows omit it.

>TRBJ2-7|TRBD2|TRBV20-1|NA
TGCAGTGCTAAGATTAGCGGGAGGCAGATCTACGAGCAGTACTTC
CSAKISGRQIYEQYF
>TRBJ2-3|NA|TRBV10-2|few
TGCGCCAGCAGTGAGAGCTACGCCTCAGATACGCAGTATTTT
CASSESYASDTQYF
>TRBJ1-2|NA|TRBV20-1|few
TGCAGTGCTAGGTCCCGGGACACCAATAACTATGGCTACACCTTC
CSARSRDTNNYGYTF
>TRBJ2-3|NA|TRBV9|few
TGTGCCAGCAGCTCTACCTCAAGCACAGATACGCAGTATTTT
CASSSTSSTDTQYF
>TRBJ2-5|TRBD2|TRBV7-2|once
TGTGCCAGCAGACTTACTAGCGGGCTTCAAGAGACCCAGTACTTC
CASRLTSGLQETQYF
>TRBJ1-1|NA|TRBV7-9|many
TGTGCCAGCAGCTTAGACCAAGGGGTGTATACTGAAGCTTTCTTT
CASSLDQGVYTEAFF
>TRBJ2-5|NA|TRBV20-1|many
TGCAGCGGAACAACTGGGGGTAATGAAGGCGGGAACTATCATGAGACCCAGTACTTC
CSGTTGGNEGGNYHETQYF
>TRBJ1-4|NA|TRBV2|NA
TGTGCCAGCAGTGACGTCCTGGGGGGTGAAAAACTGTTTTTT
CASSDVLGGEKLFF
>TRBJ2-1|NA|TRBV9|many
TGTGCCAGCAGCGCCAGCACTAGTCATTGGTTCCATGAGCAGTTCTTC
CASSASTSHWFHEQFF
>TRBJ2-4|NA|TRBV6-2/TRBV6-3|NA
TGTGCCAGCAGTTACAGGGGTGGACTAGCCAAAAACATTCAGTACTTC
CASSYRGGLAKNIQYF
>TRBJ1-4|NA|TRBV10-3|NA
TGTGCCACAAAACCGGGACTCGGAGTTGAAAAACTGTTTTTT
CATKPGLGVEKLFF